Described below is a single TCR beta chain sequence and its context. The protocol was immunoSEQ multiplex PCR, while the TCRdb copy is restricted to in-frame clones and leaves out a portion. Here the sample spans approximately 84,000 clones, about 95% being singletons. V trimming: 3 bases; J trimming: 0 bases; junction bases outside the gene matches: 4. From germline, CDR1 is SEHNR and CDR2 FQNEAQ (reference sequence). The CDR3 covers 15 residues. These data belong to a study of T cell changes during pregnancy in multiple sclerosis. This clonotype was obtained from a female donor with multiple sclerosis, enrolled in a pregnancy study. Material: peripheral blood, obtained in the third trimester of pregnancy. The chain recombines TRBV7-9 with TRBJ2-7; the match to TRBD1 covers 8 bases. DNA for the CDR3: TGTGCCAGCAGCTTGCCGACAGGGGACTCCTACGAGCAGTACTTC. Encoded protein: CASSLPTGDSYEQYF.